This TCR beta chain is drawn from a study of shared clonotypes between healthy human individuals. Findings and limits, study-wide: Shared clonotypes across all four donors exceeded non-shared ones in generation probability. Naive subsets generally had larger estimated richness than memory subsets. Clonotype sharing across several donors was observed for 4% to 6.5% of naive CD4 clonotypes.

Unmatched junction bases numbered 2, after V lost 5 bases and J lost 7 bases. Germline CDR1 LNHNV, CDR2 YYDKDF (reference sequence). The CDR3 is made up of 12 amino acids. Assay used: immunoSEQ multiplex PCR; TCRdb lists only in-frame clones, some missing. The data show approximately 600,000 clones, with 95% seen just once and about 0.11% held by the top ten. Points on this clone: Its antigen remains unidentified.

Positively selected for CCR7, the CD45RO-negative cells used as naive CD8 cells excluded terminally differentiated effector memory CD45RA+ cells. This chain joins TRBV15 and TRBJ2-7; 10 positions agree with TRBD1. Input material: naive CD8+ T cells sorted from blood. The clonotype was recovered from a woman aged 25 to 39 in good health. CDR3 in DNA: TGTGCCACCAGCGGACAGGGGGGAGAGCAGTACTTC. Its protein product is CATSGQGGEQYF.